The 27 T cell receptor beta chains in this list originate from one sample, sequenced in a study of T cell changes during pregnancy in multiple sclerosis. Repertoires were generated with immunoSEQ multiplex PCR, while TCRdb's copy carries only in-frame clones and drops some. The table includes 40,000 or so clones, approximately 90% detected once. The sample was CD4+ T cells from peripheral blood mononuclear cells, taken before pregnancy. All receptors derive from a female donor with multiple sclerosis, enrolled in a pregnancy study.

The V call is TRBV4-1, the J call TRBJ1-2; the D is unclear. The V gene's germline CDR1 is MGHRA and CDR2 YSYEKL. This CDR3 is 12 amino acids long. V lost 0 bases and J 8 bases, leaving 7 bases between the germline ends. CDR3 bases: TGCGCCAGCAGCCAAGACCACTGGGGCTACACCTTC. Encoded protein: CASSQDHWGYTF.

This clone was found a few times. V usage is TRBV6-5 and J usage is TRBJ1-1; unclear D gene. The ends were cut back, 0 bases at V and 11 bases at J, with 16 bases in the middle. Germline loops: CDR1 MNHEY, CDR2 SVGAGI. This CDR3 contains 14 residues. This CDR3 reads CASSYSHLGAEAFF. CDR3 coding DNA: TGTGCCAGCAGTTACTCCCATTTGGGAGCGGAGGCTTTCTTT.

The V gene is TRBV11-3, the J gene TRBJ2-7; 7 nucleotides agree with TRBD2. This CDR3 is built from 15 residues. CDR1 is SGHNT and CDR2 is YENEEA in the germline V gene. V dropped 2 bases and J dropped 2; count of bases not matched to a gene: 6. The CDR3, as DNA: TGTGCCAGCAGCTTATCACTAGCGAGCCCCTACGAGCAGTACTTC. It encodes CASSLSLASPYEQYF.

The genes are TRBV5-1 and TRBJ2-1, with 14 bases fitting TRBD2. The CDR3 runs 17 residues. Germline V gives CDR1 SGHRS, CDR2 YFSETQ. V was clipped by 4 bases and J by 9 bases; unmatched bases: 12. The CDR3 DNA reads TGCGCCAGCAGCCGCGCCGGGACTAGCGGGGGCGGCGGTGAGCAGTTCTTC. This encodes CASSRAGTSGGGGEQFF.

In DNA form, the CDR3 reads TGTGCCATCAGGGACAGGGGAAGCACAGATACGCAGTATTTT. It translates to CAIRDRGSTDTQYF. The V call is TRBV10-3, the J call TRBJ2-3; 9 bases are a match to TRBD1. Germline CDR1 and CDR2: ENHRY and SYGVKD. V was pared by 6 bases and J by 0 bases, with 1 base of the junction left unmatched. The CDR3 is 14 amino acids.

The chain carries TRBV6-6 and TRBJ2-4, with D possibly matching TRBD1 (5 bases). CDR1 and CDR2 from the germline V gene are MNHNY and SVGAGI (reference sequence). This CDR3 has 14 amino acids. The germline V and J ends were trimmed by 6 bases and 7 bases, with 16 bases remaining between them. CDR3 nucleotide sequence: TGTGCCAGCAGCTACCGCGACAGTGGGAACATTCAGTACTTC. Its translation: CASSYRDSGNIQYF.

The genes are TRBV7-9 and TRBJ1-5, with 7 bases matching TRBD1. CDR1 and CDR2 from the germline V gene are SEHNR and FQNEAQ (reference sequence). V trimming: 2 bases; J trimming: 5 bases; junction bases outside the gene matches: 9. This CDR3 spans 16 amino acids. As DNA, the CDR3 is TGTGCCAGCAGCTTATCGAAAGGGGGCGCAGATCAGCCCCAGCATTTT. Protein product: CASSLSKGGADQPQHF. The full variable domain, in which reference TRBV7-9 and TRBJ1-5 provide the parts outside the CDR3, is DTGVSQNPRHKITKRGQNVTFRCDPISEHNRLYWYRQTLGQGPEFLTYFQNEAQLEKSRLLSDRFSAERPKGSFSTLEIQRTEQGDSAMYLCASSLSKGGADQPQHFGDGTRLSIL.

The chain carries TRBV5-4 and TRBJ2-3; 9 bases fit TRBD2. The CDR3 contains 15 residues. The V gene end was trimmed by 4 bases and the J gene end by 6 bases; junction bases not matched to a gene: 9. Germline CDR1 SGHNT, CDR2 YYREEE (reference sequence). CDR3 nucleotides: TGTGCCAGCAGCCAACCCACTAGCGGGTGGGATACGCAGTATTTT. Protein sequence: CASSQPTSGWDTQYF.

The chain combines TRBV4-3 with TRBJ2-7; TRBD2 might be the D (5 bases). CDR1 is LGHNA, CDR2 YSLEER, per germline. Deletions cut 2 bases from V and 4 bases from J, with 12 bases between. This CDR3 is built from 14 residues. The CDR3 is CASSQWTGNYEQYF. DNA for the CDR3: TGCGCCAGCAGCCAATGGACGGGGAATTACGAGCAGTACTTC.

This chain joins TRBV2 and TRBJ1-2; 8 bases fit TRBD1. J was trimmed by 7 bases and V by 2 bases; bases with no gene match: 12. Germline CDR1 and CDR2: SNHLY and FYNNEI. The CDR3 is made up of 16 amino acids. CDR3 protein: CASSEPRQGITSGYTF. The CDR3 DNA is TGTGCCAGCAGTGAACCGCGACAGGGGATAACATCTGGCTACACCTTC.

The chain uses TRBV11-2 and TRBJ2-3, with TRBD2 matching over 7 bases. The CDR3 has 16 amino acids. The V and J ends lost 2 bases and 3 bases, in that order; junction bases with no gene match: 8. Germline V gene sequence: CDR1 SGHAT, CDR2 FQNNGV. The CDR3 loop reads CASSLRLAVETDTQYF. The DNA of the CDR3 is TGTGCCAGCAGCTTAAGGCTAGCGGTTGAAACAGATACGCAGTATTTT.

This sequence joins TRBV7-3 and TRBJ1-1; D is possibly TRBD1 (5 bases). Germline V gene sequence: CDR1 SGHTA, CDR2 FQGTGA. The CDR3 is 14 residues long. The V and J ends lost 5 bases and 0 bases respectively, with 10 bases between them. The CDR3 is CASSASRVNTEAFF. The CDR3, as DNA: TGTGCCAGCAGCGCCTCCAGGGTGAACACTGAAGCTTTCTTT. The full variable domain, completed using reference TRBV7-3 and TRBJ1-1, is GAGVSQTPSNKVTEKGKYVELRCDPISGHTALYWYRQSLGQGPEFLIYFQGTGAADDSGLPNDRFFAVRPEGSVSTLKIQRTERGDSAVYLCASSASRVNTEAFFGQGTRLTVV.

The genes are TRBV2 and TRBJ1-3, with D possibly matching TRBD1 (5 bases). CDR3 size: 15 residues. Trimming shortened V by 6 bases and J by 0 bases, and 12 bases separated the two germline ends. In germline, CDR1 is SNHLY, CDR2 FYNNEI. CDR3 loop: CASRRDLPSGNTIYF. CDR3 nucleotides: TGTGCCAGCAGGCGGGACCTTCCCTCTGGAAACACCATATATTTT.

The chain links TRBV6-6 to TRBJ1-2; TRBD1 is a possible D gene (5 bases). CDR1 is MNHNY and CDR2 is SVGAGI in the germline V gene (reference sequence). V gave up 5 bases and J gave up 8 bases, with 15 bases separating them. The CDR3 totals 13 residues. The CDR3 bases are TGTGCCAGCAGTCCCGCCGGGGGTAGCGGCTACACCTTC. Protein product: CASSPAGGSGYTF.

This chain uses TRBV5-1 with TRBJ2-6; the D is unclear. Trimming pared 0 bases from V and 2 bases from J, leaving 9 bases between. The CDR3 length is 16 residues. Germline V gene sequence: CDR1 SGHRS, CDR2 YFSETQ. The CDR3 DNA reads as TGCGCCAGCAGCTTGGAGTTCACAGCTGGGGCCAACGTCCTGACTTTC. It specifies CASSLEFTAGANVLTF.

The J gene is TRBJ2-2, the V gene TRBV7-6, with D unresolved. Germline V gene data show CDR1 as SGHVS and CDR2 as FNYEAQ. The CDR3 length is 18 residues. Between the trimmed V and J ends, which lost 1 base and 6 bases, there was a span of 21 bases. The chain's CDR3 is CASSLGLRLSSRPGELFF. The CDR3 region has the DNA TGTGCCAGCAGCTTAGGCCTAAGACTCTCCTCGAGACCCGGGGAGCTGTTTTTT.

In this sample, this clone turned up once. This rearrangement joins TRBV14 to TRBJ2-1, with a possible D match to TRBD2 (5 bases). Germline V CDR1 and CDR2: SGHDN, FVKESK. V was shortened by 0 bases and J by 2 bases, with 14 bases between the two germline ends. The CDR3 is made up of 17 amino acids. CDR3 bases: TGTGCCAGCAGCCAAGAGCCCAAGCGGCCGCCCTACAATGAGCAGTTCTTC. Translation gives CASSQEPKRPPYNEQFF.

This chain connects TRBV19 to TRBJ2-5; a possible D gene is TRBD1 (6 bases). This CDR3 spans 16 amino acids. Trimming pared 4 bases from V and 5 bases from J, leaving 20 bases between. The germline V gene has CDR1 LNHDA and CDR2 SQIVND (reference sequence). CDR3 sequence reads: CASSTVTGTFGETQYF. The CDR3 DNA reads as TGTGCCAGTAGTACCGTGACCGGGACATTTGGGGAGACCCAGTACTTC.

The rearrangement links TRBV6-4 to TRBJ2-5, with D possibly being TRBD2 (6 bases). This CDR3 has 13 amino acids. Trimming pared 3 bases from V and 5 bases from J, leaving 10 bases between. Germline CDR1 reads MRHNA; CDR2 reads SNTAGT. The chain's CDR3 is CASSEVRGETQYF. CDR3 bases: TGTGCCAGCAGTGAAGTCCGGGGGGAGACCCAGTACTTC.

This clone occurred once. This chain links TRBV30 with TRBJ1-3; D is unclear. Trimming stripped 5 bases from V and 0 bases from J, with 5 bases between. This CDR3 region has 12 residues. Looked up from germline, CDR1 is GTSNPN and CDR2 is SVGIG (reference sequence). The CDR3 reads CAWGSSGNTIYF. CDR3 DNA sequence: TGTGCCTGGGGTAGCTCTGGAAACACCATATATTTT.

The chain uses TRBV7-2 and TRBJ2-7, with TRBD1 matching 8 bases. The J segment lost 2 bases and the V segment lost 6 bases, leaving 9 bases of the junction unmatched. Germline CDR1 reads SGHTA; CDR2 reads FQGNSA. This CDR3 has 15 amino acids. DNA of the CDR3: TGTGCCAGCAGTTCGGGACAGGAAATACCCTACGAGCAGTACTTC. It yields the protein CASSSGQEIPYEQYF.

The chain uses TRBV11-2 and TRBJ1-2; TRBD1 is a possible D gene (6 bases). The germline CDR1 and CDR2 sequences are SGHAT and FQNNGV. Trimming shortened V by 1 base and J by 4 bases, and 13 bases separated the two germline ends. The CDR3 length is 15 residues. CDR3 in DNA: TGTGCCAGCAGCTTAGTCCCCAGGGGTGGCTATGGCTACACCTTC. Translating it yields CASSLVPRGGYGYTF. Based on the CDR3 plus reference TRBV11-2 and TRBJ1-2, the full variable domain is EAGVAQSPRYKIIEKRQSVAFWCNPISGHATLYWYQQILGQGPKLLIQFQNNGVVDDSQLPKDRFSAERLKGVDSTLKIQPAKLEDSAVYLCASSLVPRGGYGYTFGSGTRLTVV.

This chain links TRBV5-6 with TRBJ2-7; 7 bases line up with TRBD2. With V trimmed by 2 bases and J by 6 bases, 5 bases remained unmatched. Germline V gives CDR1 SGHDT, CDR2 YYEEEE. The CDR3 runs to 13 residues. The DNA of the CDR3 is TGTGCCAGCAGCTTAGCGGGGTCTGCCGAGCAGTACTTC. Translating gives CASSLAGSAEQYF.

CDR3 residues: CAWETGAGQPQHF. The CDR3 DNA reads as TGTGCCTGGGAGACAGGGGCAGGTCAGCCCCAGCATTTT. The genes are TRBV30 and TRBJ1-5; TRBD1 agrees at 8 bases. Germline CDR1 and CDR2: GTSNPN and SVGIG (reference sequence). The trim removed 5 bases at V and 6 bases at J, leaving 6 bases unmatched. The CDR3 sequence is 13 residues long. Filled out from reference TRBV30 and TRBJ1-5, the complete variable domain reads SQTIHQWPATLVQPVGSPLSLECTVEGTSNPNLYWYRQAAGRGLQLLFYSVGIGQISSEVPQNLSASRPQDRQFILSSKKLLLSDSGFYLCAWETGAGQPQHFGDGTRLSIL.

The chain couples TRBV11-2 to TRBJ2-5, with TRBD2 matching 7 bases. Germline trimming cut 5 bases from V and 9 bases from J; bases unmatched to any gene: 12. Germline V CDR1 and CDR2: SGHAT, FQNNGV. This CDR3 region has 14 residues. As DNA, the CDR3 is TGTGCCAGCAGCCTCCGGAGCCTACGGGGGGCCCAGTACTTC. Translation: CASSLRSLRGAQYF.

J is TRBJ1-1 and V is TRBV2; 7 positions agree with TRBD1. From germline, CDR1 is SNHLY and CDR2 FYNNEI. This CDR3 is 14 amino acids long. The J segment lost 0 bases and the V segment lost 4 bases, leaving 2 bases of the junction unmatched. CDR3 DNA sequence: TGTGCCAGCAGTGTGCAGGGGGTGAACACTGAAGCTTTCTTT. This encodes CASSVQGVNTEAFF.

The genes are TRBV11-2 and TRBJ2-7; D is ambiguous. Between the trimmed V and J ends, which lost 0 bases and 5 bases, there was a span of 11 bases. The CDR3 consists of 14 residues. Per the germline V gene, CDR1 is SGHAT and CDR2 is FQNNGV. The CDR3 loop is CASSLDPRPHEQYF. The CDR3 nucleotides are TGTGCCAGCAGCTTAGATCCGCGGCCCCACGAGCAGTACTTC.